This entry lists 4 T cell receptor beta chains sequenced from one sample in a study of blood T cell repertoires in COVID-19. Assay used: immunoSEQ multiplex PCR; TCRdb lists only in-frame clones, some missing. The sample holds 75,000 to 80,000 clones; about four fifths are singletons and the top ten take 15% to 20%. Sequencing was done on a sample of peripheral blood. Receptor source: a woman aged 60-75 years with acute or convalescent COVID-19.

This clone was observed at least ten times. This sequence joins TRBV19 and TRBJ2-1, with 10 bases fitting TRBD1. V trimming: 5 bases; J trimming: 8 bases; junction bases outside the gene matches: 24. CDR1 and CDR2 (germline): LNHDA, SQIVND (reference sequence). The CDR3 is 20 residues long. The CDR3 is CASSSPGTGAPQPNFDEQFF. CDR3 coding DNA: TGTGCCAGTAGTTCCCCCGGGACAGGGGCCCCTCAGCCCAATTTCGATGAGCAGTTCTTC.

Only one count was recorded for this clone. This chain joins TRBV6-5 and TRBJ1-2; TRBD1 matches at 10 bases. Per the germline V gene, CDR1 is MNHEY and CDR2 is SVGAGI. The J segment lost 3 bases and the V segment lost 6 bases, leaving 7 bases of the junction unmatched. CDR3 size: 15 residues. As DNA, the CDR3 is TGTGCCAGCAGACCCGGACAGGGGGGCTACTATGGCTACACCTTC. Translated, it gives CASRPGQGGYYGYTF.

This chain links TRBV6-6 with TRBJ1-2; 8 nucleotides line up with TRBD1. Germline V CDR1 and CDR2: MNHNY, SVGAGI (reference sequence). V gave up 7 bases and J gave up 7 bases; unmatched junction bases: 11. The CDR3 sequence is 14 residues long. The CDR3 nucleotides read TGTGCCAGCACCTATCGGGCAGACAGGGGTGGCTACACCTTC. Its protein is CASTYRADRGGYTF.

This chain's CDR3 is CASSLGSGGNNEQFF. CDR3 in DNA: TGCGCCAGCAGCTTGGGATCGGGGGGCAACAATGAGCAGTTCTTC. The chain uses TRBV5-1 and TRBJ2-1; a weak D match, TRBD2 (7 bases). Trimming removed 0 bases from V and 5 bases from J, with 12 bases in between. Germline V lookup: CDR1 SGHRS, CDR2 YFSETQ. This CDR3 comprises 15 residues. Supplemented by reference TRBV5-1 and TRBJ2-1, the full variable domain reads KAGVTQTPRYLIKTRGQQVTLSCSPISGHRSVSWYQQTPGQGLQFLFEYFSETQRNKGNFPGRFSGRQFSNSRSEMNVSTLELGDSALYLCASSLGSGGNNEQFFGPGTRLTVL.